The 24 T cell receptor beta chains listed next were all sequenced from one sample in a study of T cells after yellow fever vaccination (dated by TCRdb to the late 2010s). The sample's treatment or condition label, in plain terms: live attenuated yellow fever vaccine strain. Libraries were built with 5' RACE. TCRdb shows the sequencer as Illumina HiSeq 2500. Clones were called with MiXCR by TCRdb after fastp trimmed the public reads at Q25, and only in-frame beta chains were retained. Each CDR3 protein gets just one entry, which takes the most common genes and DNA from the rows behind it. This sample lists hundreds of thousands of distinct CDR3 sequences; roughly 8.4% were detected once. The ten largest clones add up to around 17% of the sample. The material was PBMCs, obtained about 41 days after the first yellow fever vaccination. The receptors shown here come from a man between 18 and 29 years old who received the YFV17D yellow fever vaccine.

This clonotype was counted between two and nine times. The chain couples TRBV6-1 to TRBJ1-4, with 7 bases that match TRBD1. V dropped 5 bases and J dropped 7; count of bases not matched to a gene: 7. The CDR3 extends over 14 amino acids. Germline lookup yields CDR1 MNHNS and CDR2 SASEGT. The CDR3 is CASSRQGRGEKLFF. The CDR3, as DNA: TGTGCCAGCAGTCGACAGGGAAGGGGTGAAAAACTGTTTTTT.

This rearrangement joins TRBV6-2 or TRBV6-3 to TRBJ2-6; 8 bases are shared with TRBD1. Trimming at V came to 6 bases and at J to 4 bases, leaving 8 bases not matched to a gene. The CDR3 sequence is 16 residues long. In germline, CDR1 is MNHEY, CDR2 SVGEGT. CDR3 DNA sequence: TGTGCCAGCAGACTGACAGGGGCGGCAGGGGCCAACGTCCTGACTTTC. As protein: CASRLTGAAGANVLTF.

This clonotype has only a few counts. For the CDR3, the DNA is TGCGCCAGCAGCGCTTACGGTGCCGGGTTCGGGTCGAGTGAGCAGTTCTTC. As protein: CASSAYGAGFGSSEQFF. This sequence joins TRBV4-3 and TRBJ2-1; D remains ambiguous. Per germline, CDR1 LGHNA and CDR2 YSLEER. This CDR3 contains 17 residues. V was pared by 5 bases and J by 9 bases, with 26 bases between.

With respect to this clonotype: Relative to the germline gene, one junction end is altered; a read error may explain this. This CDR3 is CSFEFGSTDTQYF. The CDR3 nucleotides read TGCAGCTTTGAATTTGGGTCTACAGATACGCAGTATTTT. The chain employs TRBV29-1 and TRBJ2-3, with D uncertain. The CDR3 totals 13 residues. From germline, CDR1 is SQVTM and CDR2 ANQGSEA.

The CDR3 DNA is TGTGCCACCTTGTTAGCGGGGGCTACGGATACGCAGTATTTT. As protein: CATLLAGATDTQYF. The rearrangement links TRBV7-2 to TRBJ2-3, with TRBD2 matching 9 bases. Germline-derived CDR1 and CDR2 are SGHTA and FQGNSA. V was pared by 10 bases and J by 6 bases, with 11 bases of the junction left unmatched. The CDR3 totals 14 residues.

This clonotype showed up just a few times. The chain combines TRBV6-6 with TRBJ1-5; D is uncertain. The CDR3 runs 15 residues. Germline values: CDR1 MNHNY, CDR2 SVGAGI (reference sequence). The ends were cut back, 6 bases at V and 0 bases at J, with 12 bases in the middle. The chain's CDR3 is CASRTRRNSNQPQHF. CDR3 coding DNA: TGTGCCAGCAGAACCCGACGGAATAGCAATCAGCCCCAGCATTTT.

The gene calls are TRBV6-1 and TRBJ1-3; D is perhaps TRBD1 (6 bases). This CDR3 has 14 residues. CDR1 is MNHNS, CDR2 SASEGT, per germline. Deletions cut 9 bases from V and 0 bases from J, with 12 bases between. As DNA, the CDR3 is TGTGCCAGTCTAGGGGGGAACTCTGGAAACACCATATATTTT. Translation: CASLGGNSGNTIYF.

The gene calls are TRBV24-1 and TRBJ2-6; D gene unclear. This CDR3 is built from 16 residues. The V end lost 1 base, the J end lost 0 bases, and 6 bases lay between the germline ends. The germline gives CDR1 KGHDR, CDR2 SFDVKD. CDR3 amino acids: CATSDFSLSGANVLTF. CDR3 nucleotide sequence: TGTGCCACCAGTGATTTTTCCCTCTCTGGGGCCAACGTCCTGACTTTC.

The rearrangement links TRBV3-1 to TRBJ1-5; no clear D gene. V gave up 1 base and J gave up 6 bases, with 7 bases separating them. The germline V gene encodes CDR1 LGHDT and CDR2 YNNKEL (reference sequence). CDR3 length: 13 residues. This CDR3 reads CASSQGGSQPQHF. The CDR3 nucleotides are TGTGCCAGCAGCCAAGGGGGTTCTCAGCCCCAGCATTTT.

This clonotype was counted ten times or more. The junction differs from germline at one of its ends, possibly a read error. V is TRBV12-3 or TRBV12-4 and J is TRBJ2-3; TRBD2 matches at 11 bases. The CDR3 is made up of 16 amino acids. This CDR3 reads CASSLAGGPSTDTQYF. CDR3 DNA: TGTGCCAGCAGTCTAGCGGGGGGCCCGAGCACAGATACGCAGTATTTT.

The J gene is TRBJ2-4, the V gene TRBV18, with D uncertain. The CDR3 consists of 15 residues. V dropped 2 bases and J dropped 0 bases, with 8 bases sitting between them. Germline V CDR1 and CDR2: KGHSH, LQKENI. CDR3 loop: CASSPTAIAKNIQYF. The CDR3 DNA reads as TGTGCCAGCTCACCAACAGCTATAGCCAAAAACATTCAGTACTTC.

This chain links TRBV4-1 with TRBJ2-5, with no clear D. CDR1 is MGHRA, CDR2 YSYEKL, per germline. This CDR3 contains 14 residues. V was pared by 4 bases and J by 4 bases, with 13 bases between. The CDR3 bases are TGCGCCAGCAGCCGTCCCCTCCCGGGAGAGACCCAGTACTTC. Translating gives CASSRPLPGETQYF.

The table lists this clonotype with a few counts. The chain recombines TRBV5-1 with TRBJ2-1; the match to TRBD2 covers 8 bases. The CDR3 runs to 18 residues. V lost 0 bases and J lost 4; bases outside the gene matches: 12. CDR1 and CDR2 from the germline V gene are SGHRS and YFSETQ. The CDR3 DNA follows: TGCGCCAGCAGCTTGGTTGGGCGCGGGGGGCGGACGTACAATGAGCAGTTCTTC. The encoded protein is CASSLVGRGGRTYNEQFF.

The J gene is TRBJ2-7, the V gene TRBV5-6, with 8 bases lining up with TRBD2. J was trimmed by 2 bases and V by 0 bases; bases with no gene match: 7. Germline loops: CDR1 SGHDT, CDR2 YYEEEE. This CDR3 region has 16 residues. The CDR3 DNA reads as TGTGCCAGCAGCTTGGGCGGGGGGTCCGCACCCTACGAGCAGTACTTC. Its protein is CASSLGGGSAPYEQYF.

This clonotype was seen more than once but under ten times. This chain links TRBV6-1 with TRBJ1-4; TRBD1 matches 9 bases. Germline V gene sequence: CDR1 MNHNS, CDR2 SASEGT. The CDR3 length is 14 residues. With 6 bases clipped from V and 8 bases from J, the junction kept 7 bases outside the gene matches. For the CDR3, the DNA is TGTGCCAGCAGACTACAGGGGGCTGGGGAAAAACTGTTTTTT. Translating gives CASRLQGAGEKLFF.

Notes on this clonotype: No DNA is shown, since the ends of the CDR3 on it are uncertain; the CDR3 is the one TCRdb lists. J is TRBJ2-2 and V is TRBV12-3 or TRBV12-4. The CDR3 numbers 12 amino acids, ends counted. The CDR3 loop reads CASSLGPGSCFF.

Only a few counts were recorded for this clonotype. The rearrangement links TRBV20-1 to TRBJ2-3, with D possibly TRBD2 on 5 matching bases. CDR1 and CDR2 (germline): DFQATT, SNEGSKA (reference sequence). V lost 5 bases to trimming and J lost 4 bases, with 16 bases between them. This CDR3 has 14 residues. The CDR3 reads CSAGVPSLPDTQYF. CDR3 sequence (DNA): TGCAGTGCTGGGGTCCCTAGCCTCCCAGATACGCAGTATTTT.

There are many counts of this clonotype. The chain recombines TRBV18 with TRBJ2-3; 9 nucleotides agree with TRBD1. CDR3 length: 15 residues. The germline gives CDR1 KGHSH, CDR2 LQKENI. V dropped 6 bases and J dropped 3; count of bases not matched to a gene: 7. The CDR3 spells CASSRNGQGTDTQYF. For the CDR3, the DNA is TGTGCCAGCTCCCGCAATGGACAGGGGACAGATACGCAGTATTTT.

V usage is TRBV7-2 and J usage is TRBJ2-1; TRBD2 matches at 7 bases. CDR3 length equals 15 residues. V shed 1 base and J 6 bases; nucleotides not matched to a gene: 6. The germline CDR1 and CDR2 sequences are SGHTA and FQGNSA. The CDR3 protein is CASSLVVGGGNEQFF. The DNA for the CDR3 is TGTGCCAGCAGCTTAGTGGTCGGCGGGGGCAATGAGCAGTTCTTC.

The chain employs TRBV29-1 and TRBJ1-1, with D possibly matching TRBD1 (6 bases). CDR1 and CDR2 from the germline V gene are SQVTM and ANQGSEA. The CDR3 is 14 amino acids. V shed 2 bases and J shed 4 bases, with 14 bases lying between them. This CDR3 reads CSVEFRGAGTEAFF. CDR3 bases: TGCAGCGTTGAATTCCGGGGGGCTGGCACTGAAGCTTTCTTT.

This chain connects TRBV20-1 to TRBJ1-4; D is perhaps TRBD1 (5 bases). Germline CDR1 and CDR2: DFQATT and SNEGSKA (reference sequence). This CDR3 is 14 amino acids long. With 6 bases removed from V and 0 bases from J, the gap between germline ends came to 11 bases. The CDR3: CSARGGATNEKLFF. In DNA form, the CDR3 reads TGCAGTGCCCGGGGCGGTGCAACTAATGAAAAACTGTTTTTT.

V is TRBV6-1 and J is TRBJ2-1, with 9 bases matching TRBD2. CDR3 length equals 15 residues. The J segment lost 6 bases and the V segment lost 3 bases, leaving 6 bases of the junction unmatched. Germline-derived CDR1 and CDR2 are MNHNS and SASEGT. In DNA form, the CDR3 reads TGTGCCAGCAGTGATGTGGCGGGGGGGATCAATGAGCAGTTCTTC. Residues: CASSDVAGGINEQFF.

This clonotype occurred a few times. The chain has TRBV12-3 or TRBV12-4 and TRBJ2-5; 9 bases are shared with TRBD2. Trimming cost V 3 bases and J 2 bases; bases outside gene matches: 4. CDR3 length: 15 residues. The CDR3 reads CASSFASGAQETQYF. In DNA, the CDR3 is TGTGCCAGCAGTTTCGCTAGCGGGGCGCAAGAGACCCAGTACTTC.

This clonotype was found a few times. CDR3 sequence (DNA): TGTGCCAGCACCCCAATGACCAGGGTTTTCCCCGGAAACACCATATATTTT. Protein product: CASTPMTRVFPGNTIYF. The chain carries TRBV7-2 and TRBJ1-3, with TRBD1 as a possible D gene (5 bases). The V end was cut by 7 bases, the J end by 4 bases, with 23 bases between. Per germline, CDR1 SGHTA and CDR2 FQGNSA. The CDR3 has 17 amino acids.